This TCR beta chain was found in a study of T-cell reconstitution after alpha-beta-depleted transplantation in children. This clonotype has more than one count but fewer than ten. Molecular barcoding with unique molecular identifiers was used for the TCRbeta library. TCRdb called the PCR reads again in MiXCR, with one record for every CDR3 protein. The sample lists some 640,000 distinct CDR3 sequences; roughly 15% were seen once. The V gene's germline CDR1 is DFQATT and CDR2 SNEGSKA (reference sequence). With V trimmed by 8 bases and J by 3 bases, 12 bases remained unmatched. This CDR3 spans 14 amino acids.

The sequence derives from a human donor who donated a stem cell graft to a child with acute myeloid leukemia. This chain uses TRBV20-1 with TRBJ1-1; 7 positions agree with TRBD1. The input for sequencing was PBMCs from the stem cell graft donor, taken from the stem cell graft. CDR3 in DNA: TGCAGTCCGGGACAGCCGTTTGTAGACACTGAAGCTTTCTTT. Amino acids: CSPGQPFVDTEAFF.